This T cell receptor beta chain was obtained from a study of cytomegalovirus exposure and HLA in healthy donors. Findings of the study overall: HLA-A and HLA-B allele assignments for most subjects were reportedly predicted accurately using TCR beta sequences. A later analysis linked a missense DCLRE1C variant to TCR beta V- and J-gene trimming. Later on, an analysis showed TCR association rates differing by HLA locus, with DRB1 the most and HLA-C the fewest.

With respect to this clone: What it binds is not known.

PCR amplification relied on 60 Vbeta primers (plus 13 Jbeta primers). The table came from immunoSEQ multiplex PCR; TCRdb's copy has only in-frame clones and leaves some out. The table shows roughly 190,000 clones, with roughly 70% occurring only once. The germline V gene has CDR1 SGHVS and CDR2 FQNEAQ. This CDR3 is 16 amino acids long. Trimming cost V 4 bases and J 4 bases; bases outside gene matches: 7. This rearrangement joins TRBV7-8 to TRBJ2-2; 9 positions match TRBD2. The sequence derives from a woman aged 25 to 39 in good health and CMV-seronegative. The sample taken for sequencing was PBMCs. CDR3 residues: CASSWAGGQSTGELFF. The CDR3 bases are TGTGCCAGCAGCTGGGCGGGGGGGCAAAGCACCGGGGAGCTGTTTTTT.